One sample yielded the 26 T cell receptor beta chains listed below, sequenced in a study of response to subunit inactivated influenza vaccine. TCRdb redid the calling of the RT-PCR reads with MiXCR, one entry per CDR3 protein. The data show about 540,000 distinct CDR3 sequences, with approximately 15% seen just once and approximately 10% held by the top ten. This specimen was PBMCs from blood, taken 11 to 12 days after vaccination. The receptors were sampled from a middle-aged man who received an inactivated influenza vaccine.

The chain joins TRBV7-9 to TRBJ1-4, with D perhaps matching TRBD1 (6 bases). Germline CDR1 SEHNR, CDR2 FQNEAQ (reference sequence). This CDR3 comprises 16 residues. V was pared by 2 bases and J by 8 bases, with 18 bases between. Written as DNA, the CDR3 is TGTGCCAGCAGCTTAACCGGACAGCAATACGGGGAAAAACTGTTTTTT. Amino acid sequence: CASSLTGQQYGEKLFF.

This clonotype showed up many times. This sequence joins TRBV27 and TRBJ2-1, with D unclear. This CDR3 spans 13 amino acids. V lost 5 bases, J lost 0 bases, and 5 bases lay in between. From germline, CDR1 is MNHEY and CDR2 SMNVEV (reference sequence). The CDR3 nucleotides read TGTGCCAGCAGTGCTGACTCCTACAATGAGCAGTTCTTC. Translation: CASSADSYNEQFF.

This clonotype has more than one count but fewer than ten. The chain employs TRBV12-3 or TRBV12-4 and TRBJ1-2; the D is unclear. Trimming took 3 bases from V and 4 from J, leaving 12 bases between them. This CDR3 region has 14 residues. In DNA, the CDR3 is TGTGCCAGCAGTTTGCCAGGACGGTCCTATGGCTACACCTTC. This codes for CASSLPGRSYGYTF.

This clonotype has just a few counts. The V gene is TRBV20-1, the J gene TRBJ2-7; maybe TRBD2 (5 bases). Germline V gene sequence: CDR1 DFQATT, CDR2 SNEGSKA (reference sequence). The CDR3 totals 17 residues. V lost 4 bases and J 1 base, leaving 23 bases between the germline ends. The CDR3 here is CSATGITALFGSYEQYF. The CDR3, as DNA: TGCAGTGCTACCGGGATAACAGCACTTTTTGGATCCTACGAGCAGTACTTC.

This clonotype showed up just a few times. The CDR3 sequence is CASSSLGGYRTDTQYF. In DNA, the CDR3 is TGTGCCAGCAGCTCCTTGGGGGGCTACCGCACAGATACGCAGTATTTT. V and J are TRBV7-3 and TRBJ2-3; D is possibly TRBD1 or TRBD2 (6 bases each). Deletions cut 4 bases from V and 1 base from J, with 15 bases between. Germline loops: CDR1 SGHTA, CDR2 FQGTGA. The CDR3 is made up of 16 amino acids.

This clonotype was recorded at least ten times. The chain has TRBV5-8 and TRBJ2-1; 7 bases are a match to TRBD2. The CDR3 covers 16 residues. J was trimmed by 4 bases and V by 3 bases; bases with no gene match: 10. CDR1 is SGHTS, CDR2 YDEGEE, per germline. CDR3 in amino acids: CASSYFTGTNYNEQFF. CDR3 DNA sequence: TGTGCCAGCAGCTACTTCACCGGGACTAATTACAATGAGCAGTTCTTC.

This chain joins TRBV7-2 and TRBJ2-7; 13 positions match TRBD2. V gave up 3 bases and J gave up 5 bases; unmatched junction bases: 7. The CDR3 length is 16 residues. Germline V lookup: CDR1 SGHTA, CDR2 FQGNSA. CDR3 residues: CASSFSGTSGKNEQYF. The DNA for the CDR3 is TGTGCCAGCAGCTTTTCCGGGACTAGCGGGAAAAACGAGCAGTACTTC.

The rearrangement links TRBV7-2 to TRBJ2-7; possibly TRBD1 for D (5 bases). The CDR3 has 14 residues. Germline V gene data show CDR1 as SGHTA and CDR2 as FQGNSA. The V gene lost 2 bases and the J gene lost 1 base, with 9 bases spanning the gap. CDR3: CASSLNRQSYEQYF. As DNA, the CDR3 is TGTGCCAGCAGCTTAAATCGACAGTCCTACGAGCAGTACTTC.

This clonotype came up a few times. The gene calls are TRBV20-1 and TRBJ2-5; 8 nucleotides align to TRBD1. Germline lookup yields CDR1 DFQATT and CDR2 SNEGSKA (reference sequence). The ends lost 4 bases at V and 1 base at J; junction bases unmatched: 8. This CDR3 region has 15 residues. The CDR3 reads CSATDRGFSQETQYF. The CDR3 nucleotides are TGCAGTGCTACCGACAGGGGTTTTTCCCAAGAGACCCAGTACTTC.

This clonotype turned up a few times. The chain carries TRBV3-1 and TRBJ1-5; tentatively, D is TRBD1 (6 bases). The germline V gene has CDR1 LGHDT and CDR2 YNNKEL (reference sequence). The CDR3 is made up of 14 amino acids. The ends were cut back, 6 bases at V and 4 bases at J, with 13 bases in the middle. The CDR3 here is CASSPGQKNQPQHF. CDR3 coding DNA: TGTGCCAGCAGTCCCGGACAGAAAAATCAGCCCCAGCATTTT. The full variable domain, completed using reference TRBV3-1 and TRBJ1-5, is DTAVSQTPKYLVTQMGNDKSIKCEQNLGHDTMYWYKQDSKKFLKIMFSYNNKELIINETVPNRFSPKSPDKAHLNLHINSLELGDSAVYFCASSPGQKNQPQHFGDGTRLSIL.

At least ten counts were recorded for this clonotype. The chain carries TRBV14 and TRBJ1-1; D call uncertain. Germline V gene sequence: CDR1 SGHDN, CDR2 FVKESK. CDR3 length: 14 amino acids. Trimming removed 1 base at V and 1 base at J, with 7 bases between. The CDR3 loop reads CASSQGLRNTEAFF. The CDR3 region has the DNA TGTGCCAGCAGCCAAGGATTGAGGAACACTGAAGCTTTCTTT. The full variable domain, rest sourced from reference TRBV14 and TRBJ1-1, is EAGVTQFPSHSVIEKGQTVTLRCDPISGHDNLYWYRRVMGKEIKFLLHFVKESKQDESGMPNNRFLAERTGGTYSTLKVQPAELEDSGVYFCASSQGLRNTEAFFGQGTRLTVV.

This clonotype was found many times. The V gene is TRBV5-1, the J gene TRBJ1-5; 9 nucleotides agree with TRBD1. There are 15 residues in the CDR3. After removal of 2 bases from V and 0 bases from J, the junction contained 0 bases not matched to a gene. The germline V gene has CDR1 SGHRS and CDR2 YFSETQ. CDR3 sequence: CASSLQGASNQPQHF. For the CDR3, the DNA is TGCGCCAGCAGCTTACAGGGGGCTAGCAATCAGCCCCAGCATTTT.

Ten or more counts support this clonotype. The gene calls are TRBV6-1 and TRBJ2-1; perhaps D is TRBD1 or TRBD2 (5 bases each). Germline V gene data show CDR1 as MNHNS and CDR2 as SASEGT. The CDR3 extends over 17 amino acids. Trimming left V 11 bases short and J 0 bases short, with 23 bases between. DNA for the CDR3: TGTGCCGCAGGGACCCGTAGGGAGAGCTACTCCTACAATGAGCAGTTCTTC. Its translation: CAAGTRRESYSYNEQFF.

The chain combines TRBV3-1 with TRBJ2-7; weak D call: TRBD1 (6 bases). The V gene's germline CDR1 is LGHDT and CDR2 YNNKEL (reference sequence). V was clipped by 2 bases and J by 6 bases, with 14 bases between them. The CDR3 covers 14 residues. The CDR3 region has the DNA TGTGCCAGCAGCCAAACCAGGGGAGCCCTCGAGCAGTACTTC. It encodes CASSQTRGALEQYF.

This clonotype was counted between two and nine times. V is TRBV9 and J is TRBJ2-3, with a possible D match to TRBD1 (6 bases). The CDR3 is 14 amino acids. CDR1 is SGDLS, CDR2 YYNGEE, per germline. V gave up 3 bases and J gave up 7 bases, with 15 bases separating them. CDR3 amino acids: CASSATRGTNTQYF. The CDR3 coding sequence is TGTGCCAGCAGCGCCACGAGGGGGACGAATACGCAGTATTTT.

This clonotype was seen at least ten times. This rearrangement joins TRBV20-1 to TRBJ2-2, with TRBD2 identical over 15 bases. The V gene end was trimmed by 0 bases and the J gene end by 1 base; junction bases not matched to a gene: 6. Per germline, CDR1 DFQATT and CDR2 SNEGSKA (reference sequence). The CDR3 runs to 19 residues. CDR3 sequence (DNA): TGCAGTGCTAGAGATGGGGGACTAGCGGGGGGAAGGAACACCGGGGAGCTGTTTTTT. Translating it yields CSARDGGLAGGRNTGELFF.

In its sample, this clonotype was seen a few times. The V call is TRBV6-1, the J call TRBJ2-1; TRBD1 matches at 8 bases. V shed 6 bases, J shed 9 bases, and the junction held 13 bases outside the gene matches. Germline CDR1 is MNHNS and CDR2 is SASEGT. The CDR3 runs 15 residues. In nucleotides, the CDR3 is TGTGCCAGCAGCCCTGAGGACAGGGCTTTCGGTGAGCAGTTCTTC. It encodes CASSPEDRAFGEQFF.

There are a few counts of this clonotype. The chain is built from TRBV20-1 and TRBJ2-5, with TRBD2 matching over 8 bases. Germline trimming cut 2 bases from V and 4 bases from J; bases unmatched to any gene: 6. Germline CDR1 DFQATT, CDR2 SNEGSKA (reference sequence). The CDR3 sequence is 14 residues long. CDR3 coding DNA: TGCAGTGCTAGATCGGGAGGGCCGGCAGAGACCCAGTACTTC. Amino acids: CSARSGGPAETQYF.

The chain joins TRBV19 to TRBJ2-4; D remains unclear. Germline CDR1 and CDR2: LNHDA and SQIVND (reference sequence). The CDR3 runs to 15 residues. The V end was cut by 9 bases, the J end by 1 base, with 16 bases between. As DNA, the CDR3 is TGTGCCAGCACCGCGAACCTTGTGGCCAAAAACATTCAGTACTTC. This gives the protein CASTANLVAKNIQYF.

This clonotype was counted many times. The J gene is TRBJ2-1, the V gene TRBV7-9; a weak D match, TRBD2 (5 bases). The CDR3 loop spans 12 amino acids. V was shortened by 1 base and J by 9 bases, with 7 bases between the two germline ends. Germline V gene lookup returns CDR1 SEHNR and CDR2 FQNEAQ (reference sequence). The CDR3 region is CASSLVGVEQFF. In DNA, the CDR3 is TGTGCCAGCAGCTTAGTCGGGGTTGAGCAGTTCTTC. The complete variable domain, with remaining parts taken from reference TRBV7-9 and TRBJ2-1, reads DTGVSQNPRHKITKRGQNVTFRCDPISEHNRLYWYRQTLGQGPEFLTYFQNEAQLEKSRLLSDRFSAERPKGSFSTLEIQRTEQGDSAMYLCASSLVGVEQFFGPGTRLTVL.

The J gene is TRBJ2-5, the V gene TRBV15, with TRBD2 identical over 7 bases. The V gene's germline CDR1 is LNHNV and CDR2 YYDKDF (reference sequence). This CDR3 has 15 amino acids. V lost 3 bases, J lost 2 bases, and 6 bases stayed unmatched. The CDR3 DNA reads as TGTGCCACCAGCAGTAGACTAGCTGATCAAGAGACCCAGTACTTC. Amino acid sequence: CATSSRLADQETQYF. Together with reference TRBV15 and TRBJ2-5, the CDR3 gives the full variable domain: DAMVIQNPRYQVTQFGKPVTLSCSQTLNHNVMYWYQQKSSQAPKLLFHYYDKDFNNEADTPDNFQSRRPNTSFCFLDIRSPGLGDTAMYLCATSSRLADQETQYFGPGTRLLVL.

This chain connects TRBV11-2 to TRBJ2-1; 9 bases align to TRBD2. The germline CDR1 and CDR2 sequences are SGHAT and FQNNGV. The CDR3 is 16 residues long. The J segment lost 2 bases and the V segment lost 5 bases, leaving 7 bases of the junction unmatched. The CDR3 here is CASSPGVAGAYNEQFF. Written as DNA, the CDR3 is TGTGCCAGCAGCCCCGGGGTAGCGGGGGCCTACAATGAGCAGTTCTTC. The variable domain in full, completed from reference TRBV11-2 and TRBJ2-1, reads EAGVAQSPRYKIIEKRQSVAFWCNPISGHATLYWYQQILGQGPKLLIQFQNNGVVDDSQLPKDRFSAERLKGVDSTLKIQPAKLEDSAVYLCASSPGVAGAYNEQFFGPGTRLTVL.

The rearrangement uses TRBV28 and TRBJ1-2; possible D gene TRBD1, 5 bases. CDR3 length equals 14 residues. Germline V lookup: CDR1 MDHEN, CDR2 SYDVKM. V was cut by 3 bases and J by 7 bases, with 15 bases left in between. CDR3 nucleotides: TGTGCCAGCAGTTTGAATGAGGGGAGGGGTGGCTACACCTTC. It specifies CASSLNEGRGGYTF.

This chain links TRBV30 with TRBJ2-1, with D perhaps being TRBD1 or TRBD2 (6 bases each). V lost 3 bases and J lost 7, with 10 bases in between. The germline gives CDR1 GTSNPN, CDR2 SVGIG (reference sequence). There are 12 residues in the CDR3. CDR3 DNA sequence: TGTGCCTGGAGCTCGGGGGCGAATGAGCAGTTCTTC. Its translation: CAWSSGANEQFF.

This chain links TRBV18 with TRBJ2-7, with 7 bases aligning to TRBD1. J was trimmed by 3 bases and V by 6 bases; bases with no gene match: 5. Germline assignment: CDR1 KGHSH and CDR2 LQKENI. This CDR3 has 13 amino acids. For the CDR3, the DNA is TGTGCCAGCTCCTGGACAGGATACTACGAGCAGTACTTC. It specifies CASSWTGYYEQYF.

The CDR3 is CASSEYLGGGSTDTQYF. In DNA, the CDR3 is TGTGCCAGCAGTGAATATCTGGGCGGGGGCAGCACAGATACGCAGTATTTT. This chain uses TRBV25-1 with TRBJ2-3; TRBD2 is a possible D gene (7 bases). Germline V gene sequence: CDR1 MGHDK, CDR2 SYGVNS. V gave up 0 bases and J gave up 0 bases, with 13 bases separating them. The CDR3 contains 17 residues. Full variable domain (outside the CDR3, taken from reference TRBV25-1 and TRBJ2-3): EADIYQTPRYLVIGTGKKITLECSQTMGHDKMYWYQQDPGMELHLIHYSYGVNSTEKGDLSSESTVSRIRTEHFPLTLESARPSHTSQYLCASSEYLGGGSTDTQYFGPGTRLTVL.